Following are 24 T cell receptor beta chains from one sample sequenced in a study of blood T cell repertoires in COVID-19. Measured with immunoSEQ multiplex PCR; TCRdb has only the in-frame clones, and not every one. The profile covers roughly 570,000 clones, with approximately 88% appearing a single time and roughly 8.3% taken by the ten largest. Material: peripheral blood. The receptors come from a woman aged 45-60 years with COVID-19, enrolled during active disease.

The genes are TRBV29-1 and TRBJ2-3; no firm D call. Trimming stripped 0 bases from V and 5 bases from J, with 9 bases between. The CDR3 is made up of 13 amino acids. Germline values: CDR1 SQVTM, CDR2 ANQGSEA. The CDR3, as DNA: TGCAGCGTTGAAGAGACACAGAGAGATACGCAGTATTTT. Its protein product is CSVEETQRDTQYF.

The chain joins TRBV6-5 to TRBJ1-1, with D possibly TRBD1 on 6 matching bases. V dropped 4 bases and J dropped 1 base, with 16 bases sitting between them. Germline values: CDR1 MNHEY, CDR2 SVGAGI. The CDR3 runs 16 residues. The CDR3 spells CASSSAGGLGNTEAFF. CDR3 coding DNA: TGTGCCAGCAGTTCCGCGGGGGGGCTGGGGAACACTGAAGCTTTCTTT.

The chain links TRBV14 to TRBJ2-7, with TRBD1 as a possible D gene (6 bases). The V gene's germline CDR1 is SGHDN and CDR2 FVKESK. The CDR3 runs 14 residues. V dropped 4 bases and J dropped 4 bases, with 14 bases sitting between them. The CDR3 region has the DNA TGTGCCAGCAGCCTCCGGGACACCTCATACGAGCAGTACTTC. It encodes CASSLRDTSYEQYF.

The chain carries TRBV29-1 and TRBJ1-1; 7 nucleotides agree with TRBD1. CDR1 SQVTM and CDR2 ANQGSEA come from the germline V gene. Trimming cost V 3 bases and J 11 bases; bases outside gene matches: 9. The CDR3 is 12 residues long. The CDR3 DNA reads TGCAGCGTTGAGGAGACAGGGTTATCGGCTTTCTTT. This sequence encodes CSVEETGLSAFF.

The rearrangement links TRBV7-9 to TRBJ1-1; 8 bases align to TRBD1. Germline loops: CDR1 SEHNR, CDR2 FQNEAQ (reference sequence). The CDR3 runs 14 residues. J was trimmed by 5 bases and V by 5 bases; bases with no gene match: 7. For the CDR3, the DNA is TGTGCCAGCAGCCTCAGGGGGCTTGCGACTGAAGCTTTCTTT. Protein: CASSLRGLATEAFF.

The CDR3 DNA reads as TGTGCCAGCAGTCGGACAGGGGACGTGGACGGCTACACCTTC. Amino acids: CASSRTGDVDGYTF. This chain uses TRBV5-4 with TRBJ1-2; 9 positions match TRBD1. Trimming took 5 bases from V and 8 from J; bases not matched to a gene: 10. The germline V gene has CDR1 SGHNT and CDR2 YYREEE (reference sequence). The CDR3 length is 14 residues.

In this sample, this clone turned up once. The chain links TRBV27 to TRBJ2-3; TRBD2 agrees at 7 bases. The CDR3 has 15 amino acids. Germline assignment: CDR1 MNHEY and CDR2 SMNVEV (reference sequence). Unmatched junction bases numbered 13, after V lost 7 bases and J lost 6 bases. The CDR3 nucleotides are TGTGCCAGCACAGACCTAGCGGTCCCACTGGATACGCAGTATTTT. Its translation: CASTDLAVPLDTQYF.

The V gene is TRBV7-3, the J gene TRBJ1-1; weak D call: TRBD1 (5 bases). The CDR3 is 15 amino acids. V was trimmed by 0 bases and J by 1 base, leaving 9 bases between them. The V gene's germline CDR1 is SGHTA and CDR2 FQGTGA. DNA of the CDR3: TGTGCCAGCAGCTTAACGCGGCAGGGGAACACTGAAGCTTTCTTT. Protein sequence: CASSLTRQGNTEAFF.

The chain couples TRBV6-5 to TRBJ1-2; TRBD1 is a possible D gene (5 bases). Germline CDR1 MNHEY, CDR2 SVGAGI. This CDR3 comprises 14 residues. V gave up 5 bases and J gave up 0 bases, with 10 bases separating them. The CDR3 region has the DNA TGTGCCAGCAGTCCTCGGGGGGCTAACTATGGCTACACCTTC. Its translation is CASSPRGANYGYTF.

Here the CDR3 DNA reads TGTGCCAGCAGGGGGGACAGGGTTGATTCACCCCTCCACTTT. Amino acid sequence: CASRGDRVDSPLHF. The rearrangement joins TRBV6-5 to TRBJ1-6; 9 nucleotides line up with TRBD1. Unmatched junction bases numbered 5, after V lost 6 bases and J lost 8 bases. The CDR3 consists of 14 residues. Germline assignment: CDR1 MNHEY and CDR2 SVGAGI.

V usage is TRBV10-3 and J usage is TRBJ1-1, with TRBD1 identical over 7 bases. J was trimmed by 1 base and V by 5 bases; bases with no gene match: 16. Germline V gene sequence: CDR1 ENHRY, CDR2 SYGVKD. CDR3 length equals 18 residues. In nucleotides, the CDR3 is TGTGCCATCAGTTCGACCTCACAGGGGACGGAGGGGAACACTGAAGCTTTCTTT. It encodes CAISSTSQGTEGNTEAFF.

V usage is TRBV6-5 and J usage is TRBJ1-3, with 7 bases that match TRBD1. The J segment lost 2 bases and the V segment lost 6 bases, leaving 4 bases of the junction unmatched. The germline gives CDR1 MNHEY, CDR2 SVGAGI. CDR3 length: 14 amino acids. The CDR3 bases are TGTGCCAGCAGAACCGGACAGGCTGGAAACACCATATATTTT. It specifies CASRTGQAGNTIYF.

The chain recombines TRBV3-1 (or the pseudogene TRBV3-2) with TRBJ2-7, with D maybe TRBD1 (7 bases). The ends were cut back, 0 bases at V and 4 bases at J, with 13 bases in the middle. This CDR3 comprises 15 residues. Germline V gene lookup returns CDR1 LGHDT and CDR2 YNNKEL (reference sequence). The CDR3 spells CASSQEQGGLYEQYF. The CDR3 DNA reads TGTGCCAGCAGCCAAGAGCAGGGGGGCCTGTACGAGCAGTACTTC.

This rearrangement joins TRBV18 to TRBJ1-4; D is possibly TRBD1 (5 bases). This CDR3 has 16 residues. Germline-derived CDR1 and CDR2 are KGHSH and LQKENI. The V end lost 0 bases, the J end lost 7 bases, and 15 bases lay between the germline ends. The CDR3 here is CASSPPLGGGGEKLFF. The CDR3 region has the DNA TGTGCCAGCTCACCACCTCTCGGGGGGGGAGGTGAAAAACTGTTTTTT.

This chain connects TRBV6-5 to TRBJ1-4; 8 bases are shared with TRBD1. The CDR3 sequence is 15 residues long. J gave up 8 bases and V 2 bases, and 7 bases lay outside the gene matches. CDR1 and CDR2 from the germline V gene are MNHEY and SVGAGI. The CDR3 loop is CASSYTTGVGEKLFF. In DNA, the CDR3 is TGTGCCAGCAGTTACACGACAGGGGTAGGGGAAAAACTGTTTTTT.

This rearrangement joins TRBV19 to TRBJ2-7; TRBD2 might be the D (5 bases). This CDR3 region has 11 residues. CDR1 and CDR2 (germline): LNHDA, SQIVND (reference sequence). V was trimmed by 8 bases and J by 2 bases, leaving 7 bases between them. The CDR3 region is CASSGTYEQYF. The CDR3 DNA sequence: TGTGCCAGTTCCGGGACCTACGAGCAGTACTTC. The variable domain in full, with the rest retrieved from reference TRBV19 and TRBJ2-7, is DGGITQSPKYLFRKEGQNVTLSCEQNLNHDAMYWYRQDPGQGLRLIYYSQIVNDFQKGDIAEGYSVSREKKESFPLTVTSAQKNPTAFYLCASSGTYEQYFGPGTRLTVT.

The chain links TRBV7-2 to TRBJ1-1; no reliable D call. Germline V gene sequence: CDR1 SGHTA, CDR2 FQGNSA. Trimming took off 3 bases at V and 5 bases at J, with 16 bases between the two ends. The CDR3 extends over 15 amino acids. The CDR3, as DNA: TGTGCCAGCAGCTTCTGGGTCCAAGGCGGGACTGAAGCTTTCTTT. Translation gives CASSFWVQGGTEAFF.

The chain links TRBV5-6 to TRBJ1-6; D unclear. In germline, CDR1 is SGHDT, CDR2 YYEEEE. V lost 5 bases to trimming and J lost 9 bases, with 18 bases between them. The length of the CDR3 is 15 residues. The CDR3 protein is CASSPLPTLGSPLHF. CDR3 bases: TGTGCCAGCAGTCCGCTCCCGACATTAGGTTCACCCCTCCACTTT.

This clone came up a few times. J is TRBJ2-3 and V is TRBV5-4; D gene unclear. Trimming removed 0 bases from V and 4 bases from J, with 9 bases in between. The CDR3 length is 14 residues. Germline CDR1 SGHNT, CDR2 YYREEE (reference sequence). CDR3 nucleotide sequence: TGTGCCAGCAGCTTGGACAGTACGCCAGATACGCAGTATTTT. Translation: CASSLDSTPDTQYF. Complete variable domain (other parts from reference TRBV5-4 and TRBJ2-3): ETGVTQSPTHLIKTRGQQVTLRCSSQSGHNTVSWYQQALGQGPQFIFQYYREEENGRGNFPPRFSGLQFPNYSSELNVNALELDDSALYLCASSLDSTPDTQYFGPGTRLTVL.

The chain carries TRBV3-1 (or the pseudogene TRBV3-2) and TRBJ2-7, with 7 bases identical to TRBD1. Germline values: CDR1 LGHDT, CDR2 YNNKEL (reference sequence). This CDR3 is built from 14 residues. J lost 2 bases, V lost 4 bases, and 5 bases had no gene match. The CDR3 sequence is CASSRDSKAYEQYF. As DNA, the CDR3 is TGTGCCAGCAGCCGGGACAGTAAAGCCTACGAGCAGTACTTC.

This chain connects TRBV3-1 (or the pseudogene TRBV3-2) to TRBJ1-1; no firm D call. Trimming took off 4 bases at V and 0 bases at J, with 9 bases between the two ends. From germline, CDR1 is LGHDT and CDR2 YNNKEL (reference sequence). This CDR3 is built from 14 residues. CDR3 in amino acids: CASSLATMNTEAFF. The DNA of the CDR3 is TGTGCCAGCAGCCTGGCGACTATGAACACTGAAGCTTTCTTT.

This chain connects TRBV12-3 or TRBV12-4 to TRBJ2-5; 7 nucleotides agree with TRBD1. This CDR3 comprises 13 residues. V was clipped by 11 bases and J by 1 base; unmatched bases: 7. This CDR3 reads CAVQWDSQETQYF. In nucleotides, the CDR3 is TGTGCCGTTCAGTGGGACAGCCAAGAGACCCAGTACTTC.

The chain is built from TRBV4-1 and TRBJ1-1; D might be TRBD1 (5 bases). CDR3 length: 16 residues. Germline loops: CDR1 MGHRA, CDR2 YSYEKL. V was clipped by 1 base and J by 5 bases, with 17 bases between them. CDR3 sequence (DNA): TGCGCCAGCAGCCAAGGGGTGGGGGTCGCGGGAACTGAAGCTTTCTTT. Protein sequence: CASSQGVGVAGTEAFF.

A word on this clone: Different DNA sequences within this sample yield the same CDR3. This sequence joins TRBV19 and TRBJ1-1; 8 bases agree with TRBD1. Germline values: CDR1 LNHDA, CDR2 SQIVND (reference sequence). V lost 6 bases, J lost 4 bases, and 4 bases stayed unmatched. This CDR3 has 13 amino acids. The CDR3, as DNA: TGTGCCAGTAGCACTACAGGGGGCACTGAAGCTTTCTTT. Protein sequence: CASSTTGGTEAFF.